This T cell receptor (beta chain) was sequenced for a study of CD4 T cells in relation to SARS-CoV-2 and coronaviruses. Data came from immunoSEQ multiplex PCR; TCRdb stores just in-frame clones and leaves some out. This sample carries some 20,000 clones, around 75% of them seen once, and the ten largest clones take 12%. As regards this clone: Its matching antigen is unknown.

Before the COVID-19 pandemic, during about 2010-2018, CD4+ T cells were taken from unexposed donors. The cells were cultured for about ten days before CD4+ T cells were isolated. The CDR3 consists of 14 residues. The germline V gene has CDR1 LNHDA and CDR2 SQIVND (reference sequence). With 5 bases removed from V and 1 base from J, the gap between germline ends came to 11 bases. The chain recombines TRBV19 with TRBJ1-1; the D gene is possibly TRBD1 (5 bases). The receptor was isolated from a human donor in good health. Sequenced material: CD4+ T cells from PBMCs, cultured in vitro. DNA of the CDR3: TGTGCCAGTAGTGATTTGGGGGGGAACACTGAAGCTTTCTTT. Residues: CASSDLGGNTEAFF.